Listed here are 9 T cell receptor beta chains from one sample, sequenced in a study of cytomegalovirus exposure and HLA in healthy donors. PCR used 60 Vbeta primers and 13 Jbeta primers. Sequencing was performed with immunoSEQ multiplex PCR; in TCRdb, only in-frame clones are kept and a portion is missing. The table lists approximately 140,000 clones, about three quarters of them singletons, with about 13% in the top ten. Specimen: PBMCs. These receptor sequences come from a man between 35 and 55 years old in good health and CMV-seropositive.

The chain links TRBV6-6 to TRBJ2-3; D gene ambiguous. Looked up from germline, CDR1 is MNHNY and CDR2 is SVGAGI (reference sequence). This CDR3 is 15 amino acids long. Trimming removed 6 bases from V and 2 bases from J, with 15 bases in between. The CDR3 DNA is TGTGCCAGCAGCCAGTTCACTAAATTCACAGATACGCAGTATTTT. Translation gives CASSQFTKFTDTQYF.

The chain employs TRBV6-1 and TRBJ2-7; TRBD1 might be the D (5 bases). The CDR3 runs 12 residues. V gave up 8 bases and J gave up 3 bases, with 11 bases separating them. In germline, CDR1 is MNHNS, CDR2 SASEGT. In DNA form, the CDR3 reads TGTGCCAGCGGGGCCGCCCTCTACGAGCAGTACTTC. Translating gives CASGAALYEQYF.

The CDR3 nucleotides read TGCGCCAGCAGCCCGGGACTAGCGGACTCCTACGAGCAGTACTTC. Translation: CASSPGLADSYEQYF. This chain joins TRBV4-1 and TRBJ2-7; 11 nucleotides line up with TRBD2. CDR1 and CDR2 (germline): MGHRA, YSYEKL. V shed 4 bases and J 0 bases; nucleotides not matched to a gene: 2. The CDR3 contains 15 residues.

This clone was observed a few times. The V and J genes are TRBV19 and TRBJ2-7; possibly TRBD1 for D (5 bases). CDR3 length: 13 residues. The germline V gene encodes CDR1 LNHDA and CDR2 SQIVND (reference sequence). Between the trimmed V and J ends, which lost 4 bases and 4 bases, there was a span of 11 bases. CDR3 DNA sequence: TGTGCCAGTAGTACCGAGACAGAATACGAGCAGTACTTC. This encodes CASSTETEYEQYF.

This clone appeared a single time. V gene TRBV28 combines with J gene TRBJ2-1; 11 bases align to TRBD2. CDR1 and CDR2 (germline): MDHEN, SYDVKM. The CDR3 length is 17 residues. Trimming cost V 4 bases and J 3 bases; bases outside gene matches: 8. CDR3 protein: CASSSQFTSGSYNEQFF. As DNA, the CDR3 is TGTGCCAGCAGTTCCCAATTTACTAGCGGGAGCTACAATGAGCAGTTCTTC.

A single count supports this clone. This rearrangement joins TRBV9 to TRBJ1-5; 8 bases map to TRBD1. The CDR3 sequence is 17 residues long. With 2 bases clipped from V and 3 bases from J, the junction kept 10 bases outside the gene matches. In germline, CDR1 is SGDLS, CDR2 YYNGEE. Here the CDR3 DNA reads TGTGCCAGCAGCGTCAGGGTGGACAGGGTCATCAATCAGCCCCAGCATTTT. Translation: CASSVRVDRVINQPQHF.

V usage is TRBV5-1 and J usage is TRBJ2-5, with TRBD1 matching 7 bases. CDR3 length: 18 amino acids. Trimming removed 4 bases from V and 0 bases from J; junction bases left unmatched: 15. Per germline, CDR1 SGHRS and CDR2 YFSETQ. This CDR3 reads CASSANRQGARYQETQYF. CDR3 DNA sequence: TGCGCCAGCAGCGCGAATCGACAGGGCGCGCGGTACCAAGAGACCCAGTACTTC. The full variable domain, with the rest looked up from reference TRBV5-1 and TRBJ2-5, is KAGVTQTPRYLIKTRGQQVTLSCSPISGHRSVSWYQQTPGQGLQFLFEYFSETQRNKGNFPGRFSGRQFSNSRSEMNVSTLELGDSALYLCASSANRQGARYQETQYFGPGTRLLVL.

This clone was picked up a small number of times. CDR3 protein: CASSQMPGTSRPGELFF. As DNA, the CDR3 is TGTGCCAGCAGCCAAATGCCCGGGACTAGTCGTCCCGGGGAGCTGTTTTTT. The chain couples TRBV14 to TRBJ2-2; 8 bases map to TRBD2. The J segment lost 6 bases and the V segment lost 2 bases, leaving 11 bases of the junction unmatched. The CDR3 spans 17 residues. Germline V gives CDR1 SGHDN, CDR2 FVKESK. Using reference TRBV14 and TRBJ2-2 for the parts outside the CDR3, the full variable domain is EAGVTQFPSHSVIEKGQTVTLRCDPISGHDNLYWYRRVMGKEIKFLLHFVKESKQDESGMPNNRFLAERTGGTYSTLKVQPAELEDSGVYFCASSQMPGTSRPGELFFGEGSRLTVL.

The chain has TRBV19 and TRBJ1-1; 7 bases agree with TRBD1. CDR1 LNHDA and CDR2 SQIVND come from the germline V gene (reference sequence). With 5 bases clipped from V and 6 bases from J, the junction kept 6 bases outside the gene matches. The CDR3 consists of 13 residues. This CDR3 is CASSRDRISEAFF. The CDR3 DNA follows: TGTGCCAGTAGTCGGGACAGAATTTCTGAAGCTTTCTTT.